This T cell receptor (beta chain) was recovered during a study of blood T cell repertoires in COVID-19. About the study: Acute and convalescent COVID-19 samples came from the United States, Italy and Spain.

Participants reported their clinical history, and cohort assignment relied on those reports. Within 2 weeks before study entry, exposed participants met a COVID-19 case. Original processing notes: Scientists estimated how many nucleated cells there were by amplifying reference gene primers. The repertoire was sequenced with immunoSEQ multiplex PCR; TCRdb's copy has only in-frame clones and lacks some. That table is the source of V, J and clone size, and D and trimming were worked out from the DNA. The table records some 300,000 clones, 85% to 90% of them present only once. CDR1 GTSNPN and CDR2 SVGIG come from the germline V gene (reference sequence). CDR3 length equals 15 residues. V lost 3 bases, J lost 3 bases, and 9 bases stayed unmatched.

The chain links TRBV30 to TRBJ1-2; 8 bases align to TRBD1. The TCR sequence derives from a woman aged 50 to 60 who had been exposed to COVID-19. Sequences were obtained from PBMCs or T cells enriched from blood (not recorded which). The CDR3 loop is CAWRDYRGGHYGYTF. DNA of the CDR3: TGTGCCTGGAGAGACTACAGGGGGGGTCACTATGGCTACACCTTC.